The entry that follows covers one T cell receptor (beta chain) sequence. Its antigen is still unknown. A library of TCRbeta sequences, prepared with unique molecular identifiers, was generated. In TCRdb, the PCR reads were re-called with MiXCR into one record per CDR3 protein. Among around 450,000 distinct CDR3 sequences listed, about 16% were seen once. These data come from a study of T-cell reconstitution after alpha-beta-depleted transplantation in children. The V end lost 6 bases, the J end lost 0 bases, and 18 bases lay between the germline ends. The germline gives CDR1 SNHLY, CDR2 FYNNEI. This CDR3 spans 16 amino acids. Whole-study findings and limits: The high TCRbeta diversity at day 60 in some patients came from surviving recipient T cells and thymic progenitors. Newly produced T cells mostly provided counts and TCRbeta diversity after one year, as hyperexpanded clones declined. Reportedly, only several hundred clones from non-depleted graft cells drove alpha-beta T-cell counts at about two months.

This chain connects TRBV2 to TRBJ2-7; tentative D call: TRBD2 (5 bases). The sequences come from PBMCs, mostly from graft donor cells, collected 360 days after TCRalphabeta/CD19-depleted stem cell transplant. This TCR was recovered from a boy in the first two years of life who had a stem cell transplant for Wiskott-Aldrich syndrome, so the T cells may come from the graft donor. This CDR3 reads CASSRRPGISSYEQYF. CDR3 in DNA: TGTGCCAGCAGCAGGAGACCGGGAATTAGCTCCTACGAGCAGTACTTC.